This T cell receptor beta chain was recorded in a study of blood T cells in healthy people across ages. Overall study results and limits: With unsorted PBMCs, a conclusive comparison of naive versus antigen-experienced cells was not possible. Among T cells, TCR beta diversity per million cells dropped roughly linearly as age rose. Whereas aged donors had fewer naive CD4+ cells, long-lived donors had more of them and higher diversity.

The CDR3 extends over 15 amino acids. CDR1 and CDR2 from the germline V gene are SGHTA and FQGNSA. V dropped 2 bases and J dropped 7; count of bases not matched to a gene: 5. In regard to this clonotype: The antigen remains unidentified.

Peripheral blood samples of 9 to 10 milliliters were drawn from each donor. PCR was performed a second time for roughly 7 to 12 cycles using a sample-barcoded 5' primer and a J-beta primer mix. TCRdb re-called the 5' RACE reads through MiXCR, storing one row per CDR3 protein. The top ten clones hold about an eighth of a sample with around 1,100,000 distinct CDR3 sequences, under 40% of them seen once. The source of this sequence is a man between 18 and 29 years old in good health. The specimen sequenced was blood. The chain employs TRBV7-2 and TRBJ2-2, with 9 positions matching TRBD2. The DNA for the CDR3 is TGTGCCAGCAGCTTAAGTAGCGGGGGTAACGGGGAGCTGTTTTTT. Translation: CASSLSSGGNGELFF.